Listed below are T cell receptor beta chains from one sample, sequenced in a study of siplizumab effects on memory and regulatory T cells. The data were produced by immunoSEQ multiplex PCR, yet TCRdb's version contains in-frame clones alone and is incomplete. The sample contains 100,000 to 120,000 clones, 80% to 95% of which appear only once. Material for sequencing was CD4+ T cells sorted from blood. The receptor source for this set is a human donor in good health. Both conserved end residues are part of each CDR3. Fields, in order: J gene, V gene, D gene, CDR3 protein, CDR3 DNA. The D gene is left open where the match is weak.

TRBJ1-2	TRBV28	.	CASSLIGWGEDYGYTF	TGTGCCAGCAGTTTGATCGGGTGGGGGGAGGACTATGGCTACACCTTC
TRBJ2-3	TRBV5-6	.	CASSLVTTDTQYF	TGTGCCAGCAGCTTGGTTACCACAGATACGCAGTATTTT
TRBJ1-2	TRBV10-3	.	CAISDYRTDTNYGYTF	TGTGCCATCAGTGATTATCGGACAGATACTAACTATGGCTACACCTTC
TRBJ1-1	TRBV6-1	.	CASGPERAAFF	TGTGCCAGCGGCCCCGAGCGAGCAGCTTTCTTT
TRBJ2-7	TRBV5-6	.	CASRNAGTSLIEQYF	TGTGCCAGCAGGAACGCCGGGACGAGTCTTATCGAGCAGTACTTC
TRBJ2-6	TRBV29-1	.	CSASRDTDSGANVLTF	TGCAGCGCCTCCCGGGACACCGACTCTGGGGCCAACGTCCTGACTTTC
TRBJ1-6	TRBV6-6	.	CASSGRFNSPLHF	TGTGCCAGCTCGGGGCGGTTCAATTCACCCCTCCACTTT
TRBJ2-3	TRBV9	.	CASSVGADTQYF	TGTGCCAGCAGCGTAGGGGCGGATACGCAGTATTTT
TRBJ1-6	TRBV7-9	.	CASSLGGDNSPLHF	TGTGCCAGCAGCTTAGGAGGGGATAATTCACCCCTCCACTTT
TRBJ2-3	TRBV11-3	.	CASSLGSASTDTQYF	TGTGCCAGCAGCTTGGGTAGTGCTAGCACAGATACGCAGTATTTT
TRBJ2-7	TRBV4-1	TRBD1	CASSQTGSYEQYF	TGCGCCAGCAGCCAGACAGGGAGCTACGAGCAGTACTTC
TRBJ1-2	TRBV6-5	TRBD1	CASSYSGGQGSYGYTF	TGTGCCAGCAGTTACTCTGGGGGACAGGGAAGCTATGGCTACACCTTC
TRBJ1-5	TRBV5-1	TRBD1	CASSRIDRAEQPQHF	TGCGCCAGCAGCCGAATTGACAGGGCTGAGCAGCCCCAGCATTTT
TRBJ1-2	TRBV4-1	TRBD1	CASSQVGTGLYGYTF	TGCGCCAGCAGCCAAGTGGGGACAGGACTCTATGGCTACACCTTC
TRBJ1-2	TRBV5-6	TRBD1	CASSTDRGLGYGYTF	TGTGCCAGCAGCACAGACAGGGGGCTTGGCTATGGCTACACCTTC
TRBJ1-5	TRBV10-3	.	CAISGRGDSNQPQHF	TGTGCCATCAGTGGTAGAGGCGATAGCAATCAGCCCCAGCATTTT
TRBJ1-4	TRBV19	.	CASSILGVANEKLFF	TGTGCCAGTAGTATATTGGGAGTTGCTAATGAAAAACTGTTTTTT
TRBJ1-4	TRBV5-6	.	CASSLTGSVEKLFF	TGTGCCAGCAGCTTAACAGGGTCTGTTGAAAAACTGTTTTTT
TRBJ2-1	TRBV15	.	CATTPGRLISYNEQFF	TGTGCCACCACCCCGGGTCGGCTGATATCCTACAATGAGCAGTTCTTC
TRBJ1-2	TRBV2	.	CASSPAQEYGYTF	TGTGCCAGCAGCCCCGCGCAGGAGTATGGCTACACCTTC